The clone carrying this T cell receptor (beta chain) has more than one count but fewer than ten. One entry per CDR3 protein, called by TCRdb with MiXCR from the RT-PCR reads. Of almost 700,000 distinct CDR3 sequences in the sample, around 14% were seen once. The CDR3 contains 14 residues. V was cut by 3 bases and J by 4 bases, with 16 bases left in between. Germline V gene lookup returns CDR1 DFQATT and CDR2 SNEGSKA (reference sequence). The genes are TRBV20-1 and TRBJ2-7; D perhaps matches TRBD2 (6 bases). The sequencing sample was made of memory CD4+ T cells from blood. This clonotype originated in a female donor in good health, serving as a healthy control. The CDR3 DNA reads TGCAGTGCTAGTTTCCCCGGGAGAGAGTACGAGCAGTACTTC. Residues: CSASFPGREYEQYF.